Listed here are 28 T cell receptor beta chains from one sample, sequenced in a study of patients and donors after allogeneic stem cell transplantation. MiXCR, run by TCRdb on the RT-PCR reads, gives a single entry per CDR3 protein. The sample gives approximately 250,000 distinct CDR3 sequences, roughly 15% of which show up once; under 14% is in the top ten. Sample: blood, either unsorted or a sorted T cell fraction (not recorded which). The origin of the receptors is a human donor who was either an allogeneic HSCT recipient or a stem cell or donor lymphocyte infusion donor (not recorded which). It is not recorded whose cells these are; they may come from a transplant donor.

In its sample, this clonotype was seen many times. The chain combines TRBV20-1 with TRBJ2-1; D is undetermined. V gave up 5 bases and J gave up 5 bases, with 19 bases separating them. Germline values: CDR1 DFQATT, CDR2 SNEGSKA (reference sequence). The CDR3 spans 15 residues. CDR3 in amino acids: CSARPLGVVDNEQFF. The CDR3 DNA reads as TGCAGTGCTCGACCCCTGGGCGTCGTCGACAATGAGCAGTTCTTC.

The table lists this clonotype with many counts. The chain is built from TRBV11-1 and TRBJ2-5; D ambiguous. V lost 1 base to trimming and J lost 2 bases, with 14 bases between them. This CDR3 has 16 residues. Germline CDR1 and CDR2: SGHAT and FQDESV (reference sequence). The DNA for the CDR3 is TGTGCCAGCAGCTTAGGTGCCACAGAATCTCAAGAGACCCAGTACTTC. It codes for CASSLGATESQETQYF.

This clonotype was found a few times. The chain carries TRBV10-3 and TRBJ2-2, with D maybe TRBD2 (5 bases). The germline CDR1 and CDR2 sequences are ENHRY and SYGVKD. This CDR3 region has 13 residues. The V gene lost 6 bases and the J gene lost 4 bases, with 9 bases spanning the gap. This chain's CDR3 is CAISPTSTGELFF. The CDR3, as DNA: TGTGCCATCAGCCCTACTAGCACCGGGGAGCTGTTTTTT.

This chain links TRBV2 with TRBJ1-3, with D uncertain. The V gene's germline CDR1 is SNHLY and CDR2 FYNNEI. CDR3 length: 14 residues. The V end lost 3 bases, the J end lost 3 bases, and 9 bases lay between the germline ends. The CDR3 is CASSDPRFGNTIYF. In DNA, the CDR3 is TGTGCCAGCAGTGATCCCAGGTTTGGAAACACCATATATTTT.

This clonotype was picked up a small number of times. The V gene is TRBV6-1, the J gene TRBJ1-6; D is ambiguous. CDR3 length equals 15 residues. Per germline, CDR1 MNHNS and CDR2 SASEGT. Trimming stripped 6 bases from V and 9 bases from J, with 18 bases between. CDR3: CASRERPDVGSPLHF. CDR3 DNA sequence: TGTGCCAGCAGGGAGCGTCCGGACGTGGGTTCACCCCTCCACTTT.

This clonotype was detected ten times or more. The chain uses TRBV5-5 and TRBJ2-3; 9 bases map to TRBD2. The V gene end was trimmed by 2 bases and the J gene end by 0 bases; junction bases not matched to a gene: 1. Germline lookup yields CDR1 SGHKS and CDR2 YYEKEE (reference sequence). CDR3 length: 15 residues. CDR3 region: CASSLLAGSTDTQYF. The CDR3 DNA is TGTGCCAGCAGCTTACTAGCGGGCAGCACAGATACGCAGTATTTT. Combining the CDR3 with reference TRBV5-5 and TRBJ2-3 gives the whole variable domain DAGVTQSPTHLIKTRGQQVTLRCSPISGHKSVSWYQQVLGQGPQFIFQYYEKEERGRGNFPDRFSARQFPNYSSELNVNALLLGDSALYLCASSLLAGSTDTQYFGPGTRLTVL.

V and J are TRBV20-1 and TRBJ2-3, with 9 positions matching TRBD2. This CDR3 comprises 11 residues. CDR1 is DFQATT, CDR2 SNEGSKA, per germline (reference sequence). The CDR3 bases are TGCAGGGCAGCGGGGGGCGATACGCAGTATTTT. Translating gives CRAAGGDTQYF.

The chain combines TRBV5-1 with TRBJ1-6; 8 bases fit TRBD1. CDR1 is SGHRS, CDR2 YFSETQ, per germline. This CDR3 contains 15 residues. V shed 6 bases and J 5 bases; nucleotides not matched to a gene: 7. The CDR3 coding sequence is TGCGCCAGCACCGAAGGGACAGGAGATAATTCACCCCTCCACTTT. Translating it yields CASTEGTGDNSPLHF. The entire variable domain, with the rest obtained from reference TRBV5-1 and TRBJ1-6, is as follows: KAGVTQTPRYLIKTRGQQVTLSCSPISGHRSVSWYQQTPGQGLQFLFEYFSETQRNKGNFPGRFSGRQFSNSRSEMNVSTLELGDSALYLCASTEGTGDNSPLHFGNGTRLTVT.

This clonotype was counted between two and nine times. This chain joins TRBV9 and TRBJ1-6; D is undetermined. Looked up from germline, CDR1 is SGDLS and CDR2 is YYNGEE. V dropped 2 bases and J dropped 0 bases, with 9 bases sitting between them. The CDR3 totals 16 residues. The CDR3 loop is CASSVRENSYNSPLHF. CDR3 nucleotides: TGTGCCAGCAGCGTTAGGGAAAACTCCTATAATTCACCCCTCCACTTT. Full variable domain (outside the CDR3, taken from reference TRBV9 and TRBJ1-6): DSGVTQTPKHLITATGQRVTLRCSPRSGDLSVYWYQQSLDQGLQFLIQYYNGEERAKGNILERFSAQQFPDLHSELNLSSLELGDSALYFCASSVRENSYNSPLHFGNGTRLTVT.

This chain connects TRBV7-9 to TRBJ2-3; 16 bases are shared with TRBD2. J gave up 5 bases and V 6 bases, and 8 bases lay outside the gene matches. The CDR3 consists of 17 residues. In germline, CDR1 is SEHNR, CDR2 FQNEAQ (reference sequence). CDR3 sequence: CASSLGTSGRAIDTQYF. DNA of the CDR3: TGTGCCAGCAGTCTCGGGACTAGCGGGAGGGCCATAGATACGCAGTATTTT.

The chain links TRBV30 to TRBJ1-6, with D unclear. CDR1 and CDR2 from the germline V gene are GTSNPN and SVGIG (reference sequence). Trimming removed 0 bases at V and 7 bases at J, with 4 bases between. This CDR3 is built from 12 residues. The CDR3 coding sequence is TGTGCCTGGAGTGTTCCAAATTCACCCCTCCACTTT. Translating gives CAWSVPNSPLHF.

The chain couples TRBV20-1 to TRBJ2-3, with 10 bases matching TRBD2. The germline gives CDR1 DFQATT, CDR2 SNEGSKA (reference sequence). Trimming cost V 0 bases and J 5 bases; bases outside gene matches: 8. CDR3 length: 16 amino acids. The CDR3 is CSARDELAGTGDTQYF. CDR3 bases: TGCAGTGCTAGAGATGAACTAGCGGGAACCGGAGATACGCAGTATTTT.

This clonotype showed up just a few times. The gene calls are TRBV5-1 and TRBJ2-5, with D unresolved. Trimming left V 4 bases short and J 0 bases short, with 4 bases between. The CDR3 is 12 residues long. Germline V gene lookup returns CDR1 SGHRS and CDR2 YFSETQ. The CDR3 DNA sequence: TGCGCCAGCAGCAACTACCAAGAGACCCAGTACTTC. Translated, it gives CASSNYQETQYF. The whole variable domain, filled in from reference TRBV5-1 and TRBJ2-5, reads KAGVTQTPRYLIKTRGQQVTLSCSPISGHRSVSWYQQTPGQGLQFLFEYFSETQRNKGNFPGRFSGRQFSNSRSEMNVSTLELGDSALYLCASSNYQETQYFGPGTRLLVL.

Ten or more counts support this clonotype. The rearrangement uses TRBV11-3 and TRBJ2-5; D is possibly TRBD1 (6 bases). The V end lost 3 bases, the J end lost 5 bases, and 10 bases lay between the germline ends. The length of the CDR3 is 13 residues. Germline assignment: CDR1 SGHNT and CDR2 YENEEA. The CDR3 DNA reads TGTGCCAGCAGCTTGTTCAGGGGTGAGACCCAGTACTTC. It yields the protein CASSLFRGETQYF.

The chain has TRBV5-1 and TRBJ2-3; TRBD1 might be the D (6 bases). Germline values: CDR1 SGHRS, CDR2 YFSETQ. This CDR3 comprises 17 residues. Trimming removed 0 bases from V and 4 bases from J, with 18 bases in between. CDR3 residues: CASSLDLLGARADTQYF. The CDR3 DNA reads TGCGCCAGCAGCTTGGATCTTCTGGGGGCGCGGGCAGATACGCAGTATTTT.

The sample holds a few counts of this clonotype. The chain links TRBV11-2 to TRBJ1-1; D gene ambiguous. The CDR3 runs to 13 residues. Trimming took off 2 bases at V and 6 bases at J, with 10 bases between the two ends. Germline CDR1 and CDR2: SGHAT and FQNNGV. CDR3 sequence (DNA): TGTGCCAGCAGCTTAAACCGATACCCTGAAGCTTTCTTT. Encoded protein: CASSLNRYPEAFF.

This clonotype was picked up many times. The V and J genes are TRBV25-1 and TRBJ1-5; 8 nucleotides agree with TRBD1. This CDR3 region has 15 residues. V shed 3 bases, J shed 2 bases, and the junction held 3 bases outside the gene matches. Per the germline V gene, CDR1 is MGHDK and CDR2 is SYGVNS. The CDR3 spells CASSDSGGGNQPQHF. The CDR3 DNA reads as TGTGCCAGCAGTGACTCAGGGGGCGGCAATCAGCCCCAGCATTTT. The full variable domain, rest sourced from reference TRBV25-1 and TRBJ1-5, is EADIYQTPRYLVIGTGKKITLECSQTMGHDKMYWYQQDPGMELHLIHYSYGVNSTEKGDLSSESTVSRIRTEHFPLTLESARPSHTSQYLCASSDSGGGNQPQHFGDGTRLSIL.

CDR3: CAWRARTGDLYNSPLHF. CDR3 coding DNA: TGTGCCTGGAGAGCCCGGACAGGGGACCTCTATAATTCACCCCTCCACTTT. The chain employs TRBV30 and TRBJ1-6; the match to TRBD1 covers 9 bases. Per germline, CDR1 GTSNPN and CDR2 SVGIG (reference sequence). The CDR3 loop spans 17 amino acids. V gave up 3 bases and J gave up 3 bases; unmatched junction bases: 9.

This clonotype was recorded many times. V usage is TRBV11-1 and J usage is TRBJ2-6, with 7 bases fitting TRBD1. This CDR3 spans 16 amino acids. Germline V lookup: CDR1 SGHAT, CDR2 FQDESV (reference sequence). With 5 bases clipped from V and 1 base from J, the junction kept 5 bases outside the gene matches. DNA of the CDR3: TGTGCCAGCAGCACGGGACAGACATCTGGGGCCAACGTCCTGACTTTC. Protein: CASSTGQTSGANVLTF.

V is TRBV4-1 and J is TRBJ2-3, with D unclear. CDR1 and CDR2 from the germline V gene are MGHRA and YSYEKL. This CDR3 spans 14 amino acids. V was clipped by 1 base and J by 0 bases, with 5 bases between them. Here the CDR3 DNA reads TGCGCCAGCAGCCAAGTGCCCAGCACAGATACGCAGTATTTT. This translates into CASSQVPSTDTQYF.

J is TRBJ2-5 and V is TRBV10-3, with TRBD2 matching 10 bases. V was pared by 6 bases and J by 7 bases, with 8 bases of the junction left unmatched. Germline V CDR1 and CDR2: ENHRY, SYGVKD. This CDR3 has 14 residues. The CDR3 loop is CAISSGGAMGTQYF. CDR3 sequence (DNA): TGTGCCATCAGCAGCGGGGGGGCGATGGGGACCCAGTACTTC.

There are many counts of this clonotype. V usage is TRBV7-2 and J usage is TRBJ1-6, with 9 nucleotides matching TRBD1. The J segment lost 10 bases and the V segment lost 3 bases, leaving 13 bases of the junction unmatched. Per the germline V gene, CDR1 is SGHTA and CDR2 is FQGNSA. CDR3 length: 17 amino acids. The CDR3 DNA reads as TGTGCCAGCAGCTTCAAGAGTCCACCGGGACAGGGATCACCCCTCCACTTT. Protein sequence: CASSFKSPPGQGSPLHF.

This clonotype occurred many times. The chain recombines TRBV6-2 or TRBV6-3 with TRBJ1-2, with 7 bases lining up with TRBD1. The CDR3 totals 15 residues. The junction had 7 bases not matched to a gene; V was cut back by 6 bases and J by 0 bases. Germline CDR1 is MNHEY and CDR2 is SVGEGT. The CDR3 DNA reads TGTGCCAGCAGAGGACCGGGACAGCCTAACTATGGCTACACCTTC. This translates into CASRGPGQPNYGYTF.

This sequence joins TRBV6-1 and TRBJ2-7; 10 bases agree with TRBD2. The CDR3 runs to 14 residues. V lost 7 bases, J lost 3 bases, and 6 bases stayed unmatched. The germline gives CDR1 MNHNS, CDR2 SASEGT. The CDR3 sequence: CASTRTSGLYEQYF. The CDR3 bases are TGTGCCAGCACCCGGACTAGCGGCCTCTACGAGCAGTACTTC.

This clonotype was counted ten times or more. This chain links TRBV4-3 with TRBJ2-5, with D uncertain. The CDR3 extends over 16 amino acids. The germline V gene encodes CDR1 LGHNA and CDR2 YSLEER. V lost 3 bases to trimming and J lost 3 bases, with 17 bases between them. As DNA, the CDR3 is TGCGCCAGCAGCCACGCGTTTAAGGTCAGAGAAGAGACCCAGTACTTC. Protein sequence: CASSHAFKVREETQYF.

The CDR3 reads CASSGGKVGDRVAGANVLTF. The CDR3 region has the DNA TGCGCCAGCAGCGGCGGGAAGGTGGGGGACAGGGTAGCTGGGGCCAACGTCCTGACTTTC. The chain has TRBV5-1 and TRBJ2-6; 9 bases are shared with TRBD1. Germline V gene sequence: CDR1 SGHRS, CDR2 YFSETQ. CDR3 length equals 20 residues. With V trimmed by 4 bases and J by 2 bases, 16 bases remained unmatched.

The chain has TRBV5-1 and TRBJ2-5, with unresolved D. Germline CDR1 and CDR2: SGHRS and YFSETQ. V shed 4 bases and J shed 1 base, with 11 bases lying between them. This CDR3 spans 14 amino acids. CDR3 coding DNA: TGCGCCAGCAGCAGAACAGTGGGCCAAGAGACCCAGTACTTC. Translation: CASSRTVGQETQYF.

This rearrangement joins TRBV5-5 to TRBJ2-1; 7 bases match TRBD2. This CDR3 has 14 residues. V shed 3 bases and J 5 bases; nucleotides not matched to a gene: 5. From germline, CDR1 is SGHKS and CDR2 YYEKEE (reference sequence). The CDR3 spells CASSSMRENNEQFF. For the CDR3, the DNA is TGTGCCAGCAGCTCGATGCGGGAGAACAATGAGCAGTTCTTC.